The TCR beta chain described here comes from a study of blood T cell repertoires in COVID-19. Study information: The study drew acute and convalescent COVID-19 samples from the United States, Italy and Spain. T cells, B-cell-depleted T cells, or PBMCs supplied cDNA or gDNA.

Source study methods: Reference gene primer amplification yielded estimated nucleated cell counts. Method: immunoSEQ multiplex PCR; TCRdb's copy keeps in-frame clones and lacks some. V and J calls and clone size come straight from that table; D and trimming were deduced from the DNA. The sample has fewer than 600,000 clones; 80% to 90% are singletons. Recruited during active infection, patients (from Seattle) were subsequently followed longitudinally. Germline V gives CDR1 MDHEN, CDR2 SYDVKM. The CDR3 runs 16 residues. Trimming cost V 5 bases and J 3 bases; bases outside gene matches: 11. The sequencing sample was made of peripheral blood. This clonotype was sampled from a man between 18 and 29 years old with COVID-19, enrolled during active disease. The chain employs TRBV28 and TRBJ2-7, with 9 bases fitting TRBD1. The CDR3 sequence: CASSLPGQGVFYEQYF. CDR3 DNA: TGTGCCAGCAGTCTCCCGGGACAGGGAGTATTCTACGAGCAGTACTTC. Drawing the rest from reference TRBV28 and TRBJ2-7, the complete variable domain is DVKVTQSSRYLVKRTGEKVFLECVQDMDHENMFWYRQDPGLGLRLIYFSYDVKMKEKGDIPEGYSVSREKKERFSLILESASTNQTSMYLCASSLPGQGVFYEQYFGPGTRLTVT.